Given below is one TCR beta chain in context. In the source study's methods: Using reference gene primer amplification, nucleated cell counts were estimated. Only in-frame clones appear in the TCRdb table, and some are missing; sequencing was by immunoSEQ multiplex PCR. D and trimming come from the DNA, and the V and J calls and clone size come from that table. In the table there are 100,000 to 150,000 clones, approximately 81% of which are singletons. The sample is drawn from a study of blood T cell repertoires in COVID-19. The CDR3 is 16 residues long. V lost 4 bases and J lost 5; bases outside the gene matches: 10. Germline CDR1 is SGHVS and CDR2 is FNYEAQ.

Material: peripheral blood. The chain carries TRBV7-6 and TRBJ2-3; 9 bases align to TRBD1. The sequence derives from a man aged 55-75 years with acute or convalescent COVID-19. Here the CDR3 reads CASSSRYRGRRDTQYF. The CDR3 nucleotides are TGTGCCAGCAGCTCCCGATACAGGGGGCGCAGAGATACGCAGTATTTT.